What follows describes a single TCR beta chain. Its antigen is unknown. Sequenced by immunoSEQ multiplex PCR; TCRdb stores in-frame clones only, minus some. The table includes 300,000 to 450,000 clones, roughly 88% detected once. The donors formed part of the roughly 120-subject validation cohort, distinct from the roughly 630-subject first cohort. This sample was included in a study of cytomegalovirus exposure and HLA in healthy donors. Study observations and caveats: Reported performance of the classifier showed diagnosis of cytomegalovirus status with high specificity and sensitivity. A later analysis found first-cohort TCR clusters tended to co-occur in the 90 to 150 validation repertoires.

The CDR3 is 13 residues long. The V gene lost 7 bases and the J gene lost 3 bases, with 13 bases spanning the gap. The germline CDR1 and CDR2 sequences are SQVTM and ANQGSEA. This chain links TRBV29-1 with TRBJ2-1; tentatively, D is TRBD2 (6 bases). Sequenced material: PBMCs. The sequence derives from a young woman in good health and CMV-seronegative. CDR3 residues: CSGRAAIYNEQFF. CDR3 in DNA: TGCAGCGGGAGGGCCGCAATCTACAATGAGCAGTTCTTC.